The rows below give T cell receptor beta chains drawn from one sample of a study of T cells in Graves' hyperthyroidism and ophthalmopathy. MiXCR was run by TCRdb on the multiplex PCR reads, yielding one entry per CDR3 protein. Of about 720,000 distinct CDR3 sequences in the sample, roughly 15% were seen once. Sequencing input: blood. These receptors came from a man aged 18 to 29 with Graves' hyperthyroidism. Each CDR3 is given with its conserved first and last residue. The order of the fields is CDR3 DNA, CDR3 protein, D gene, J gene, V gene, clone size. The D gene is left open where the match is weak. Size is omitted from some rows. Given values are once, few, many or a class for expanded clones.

TGTGCCAGCAGATACACTCCGGGACAGACCACAGATACGCAGTATTTT | CASRYTPGQTTDTQYF | TRBD1 | TRBJ2-3 | TRBV4-2 | few
TGCAGTGCTCGTGGGGGCGGCAAAAACATTCAGTACTTC | CSARGGGKNIQYF | NA | TRBJ2-4 | TRBV20-1 | few
TGTGCCAGCAGCGGCCGGGCAGGGACGGGACCTATCGAGCAGTACTTC | CASSGRAGTGPIEQYF | NA | TRBJ2-7 | TRBV5-1 | NA
TGTGCCAGCAGCGAGGGGGCCGATGGCTACACCTTC | CASSEGADGYTF | TRBD1 | TRBJ1-2 | TRBV28 | NA
TGTGCCAGCAGCTTGATCAGGGGTCAGGATTCACCCCTCCACTTT | CASSLIRGQDSPLHF | NA | TRBJ1-6 | TRBV5-6 | once
TGTGCCAGCAGTTTACAGGGATCTAATGAAAAACTGTTTTTT | CASSLQGSNEKLFF | NA | TRBJ1-4 | TRBV28 | few
TGCAGTGCTAGAGTTTTTCGAGGAGAGACCCAGTACTTC | CSARVFRGETQYF | NA | TRBJ2-5 | TRBV20-1 | few
TGTGCCAGCAGCTACCTTTTCGAGAACAATGAGCAGTTCTTC | CASSYLFENNEQFF | NA | TRBJ2-1 | TRBV5-5 | few
TGTGCCACCAGTGATAATACGGGAGCCACCGGGTATGAGCAGTTCTTC | CATSDNTGATGYEQFF | NA | TRBJ2-1 | TRBV24-1 | NA
TGTGCCAGCAGCCGCCTACAGGGGATCGGGGAGCTGTTTTTT | CASSRLQGIGELFF | TRBD1 | TRBJ2-2 | TRBV11-2 | NA
TGTGCCAGTAGTATAGGGCAGAACATCTACAATGAGCAGTTCTTC | CASSIGQNIYNEQFF | NA | TRBJ2-1 | TRBV19 | NA
TGTGCCAGCAGTTTGAACAGGGTAGCTGAAGCTTTCTTT | CASSLNRVAEAFF | NA | TRBJ1-1 | TRBV28 | many
TGTGCCAGCAGACCCCTCGGGCAGGGTGAAAAACTGTTTTTT | CASRPLGQGEKLFF | NA | TRBJ1-4 | TRBV2 | many
TGTGCCAGCAGGACCGCGGGGAATGAGCAGTTCTTC | CASRTAGNEQFF | NA | TRBJ2-1 | TRBV28 | NA
TGTGCCAGCAGTCGACCTATCGGCTCTAATACCGCCACCGGGGAGCTGTTTTTT | CASSRPIGSNTATGELFF | NA | TRBJ2-2 | TRBV6-1 | few
TGTGCCTGGAGCCCGAGCACAGATACGCAGTATTTT | CAWSPSTDTQYF | NA | TRBJ2-3 | TRBV30 | many
TGTGCCACCAGTGCGACTGAGGCCAAGCAGTTCTTC | CATSATEAKQFF | NA | TRBJ2-1 | TRBV24-1 | few
TGTGCCAGCAGCTTTAATTTAGGTGAGCAGTTCTTC | CASSFNLGEQFF | NA | TRBJ2-1 | TRBV7-8 | many
TGCAGTGCTAGTCCTAGCACAGATACGCAGTATTTT | CSASPSTDTQYF | NA | TRBJ2-3 | TRBV20-1 | many
TGTGCCAGCAGCTTCTTGGACAGAACCTACGAGCAGTACTTC | CASSFLDRTYEQYF | NA | TRBJ2-7 | TRBV5-5 | NA
TGCGCCAGCAGTGTCGGGACAGCGAATGGCTACACCTTC | CASSVGTANGYTF | TRBD1 | TRBJ1-2 | TRBV10-2 | many
TGTGCCAGTAGCACGGGGGACTCCTCATCCTACGAGCAGTACTTC | CASSTGDSSSYEQYF | NA | TRBJ2-7 | TRBV5-8 | few
TGTGCCAGCAGTTTTCGGATCTTGGTCGGCAACGAGCAGTACTTC | CASSFRILVGNEQYF | NA | TRBJ2-7 | TRBV28 | many
TGTGCCAGCACCTCTACGGACAGGGGATCCTACGAGCAGTACTTC | CASTSTDRGSYEQYF | TRBD1 | TRBJ2-7 | TRBV12-3/TRBV12-4 | NA
TGCAGTGCTGCGACTAGCGGGACATACAATGAGCAGTTCTTC | CSAATSGTYNEQFF | TRBD2 | TRBJ2-1 | TRBV20-1 | few
TGTGCCAGCAGCTTAGCGTCACTAGCGGGCCGCTACGAGCAGTACTTC | CASSLASLAGRYEQYF | TRBD2 | TRBJ2-7 | TRBV7-2 | NA
TGTGCCAGCAGTCTCGGGGGTGACTATGGCTACACCTTC | CASSLGGDYGYTF | NA | TRBJ1-2 | TRBV12-3/TRBV12-4 | many
TGTGCCAGCAGCCCCCCTCAATGGCGGGGAAGCTCCTACGAGCAGTACTTC | CASSPPQWRGSSYEQYF | NA | TRBJ2-7 | TRBV28 | many
TGTGCCAGCAGCGTAGGGCCTAGCGAAGTCTACGAGCAGTACTTC | CASSVGPSEVYEQYF | NA | TRBJ2-7 | TRBV9 | NA
TGTGCCAGCAGCTTAGAGGGACAGGGGGTCTACGAGCAGTACTTC | CASSLEGQGVYEQYF | TRBD1 | TRBJ2-7 | TRBV7-8 | many
TGTGCCAGCAGTTTTTGGACGGGACAAGAGACCCAGTACTTC | CASSFWTGQETQYF | NA | TRBJ2-5 | TRBV6-6 | few
TGTGCCAGCAGTTTAGTCCGTGGGACGCAGTATTTT | CASSLVRGTQYF | NA | TRBJ2-3 | TRBV12-3/TRBV12-4 | many
TGTGCCAGCCAGGGGGACAGGGGGCCCTACGAGCAGTACTTC | CASQGDRGPYEQYF | TRBD1 | TRBJ2-7 | TRBV18 | few
TGCAGCGTTGTAGCGGGGGACACCGGGGAGCTGTTTTTT | CSVVAGDTGELFF | TRBD2 | TRBJ2-2 | TRBV29-1 | few
TGTGCCAGCAGCAGATGGACAGGGCGGGCCATGAACACTGAAGCTTTCTTT | CASSRWTGRAMNTEAFF | TRBD1 | TRBJ1-1 | TRBV11-1 | many
TGTGCCAGCACCTACCCCGGGACTAGCGTCAATGAGCAGTTCTTC | CASTYPGTSVNEQFF | TRBD2 | TRBJ2-1 | TRBV28 | many
TGTGCCAGCAGCTTAGTGCCTTCTGGGGCCAACGTCCTGACTTTC | CASSLVPSGANVLTF | NA | TRBJ2-6 | TRBV7-2 | many
TGTGCCAGCAGCTTAACAGGCGATCAGCCCCAGCATTTT | CASSLTGDQPQHF | NA | TRBJ1-5 | TRBV7-9 | many
TGCAGTGCTAAGGAAGGGGCGGGCGAGCAGTACTTC | CSAKEGAGEQYF | NA | TRBJ2-7 | TRBV20-1 | many
TGTGCCAGCGTAGGGACAGGCTACGAGCAGTACTTC | CASVGTGYEQYF | TRBD1 | TRBJ2-7 | TRBV28 | NA
TGTGCCAGCAGCCAAGATTTCCTAGCGGGAGGAAAGGAGACCCAGTACTTC | CASSQDFLAGGKETQYF | TRBD2 | TRBJ2-5 | TRBV4-2 | NA
TGTGCCACCGAAGACAGGTTCAGAGTCTCACCCCTCCACTTT | CATEDRFRVSPLHF | NA | TRBJ1-6 | TRBV15 | few
TGTGCCAGCAGTTCTGGCGGGACCCAGTACTTC | CASSSGGTQYF | NA | TRBJ2-5 | TRBV12-3/TRBV12-4 | many
TGCGCCAGCAATCTAGAATCAGGCTCCTACAATGAGCAGTTCTTC | CASNLESGSYNEQFF | NA | TRBJ2-1 | TRBV5-1 | NA
TGTGCCAGCTCACGCCGGGACAGTCCGATTCTGTTTTTT | CASSRRDSPILFF | TRBD1 | TRBJ1-4 | TRBV18 | NA
TGTGCCAGCAGCGTAGCTGGGAACTCTGGAAACACCATATATTTT | CASSVAGNSGNTIYF | NA | TRBJ1-3 | TRBV9 | NA